Listed below are T cell receptor beta chains from one sample, sequenced in a study of blood T cell repertoires in COVID-19. Libraries were prepared by immunoSEQ multiplex PCR; TCRdb keeps only in-frame clonotypes and omits some of them. Found here are around 150,000 clones, approximately 86% of them singletons; the top ten hold around 3.5%. The sequencing input was peripheral blood. The receptors shown here come from a man aged 65 to 85 with acute or convalescent COVID-19. Each CDR3 is given with its conserved first and last residue. A D gene is named only where the DNA matches it firmly. Only some rows state a clone size, as once, few, many or a class for expanded clones.

TRBJ1-4	TRBD1	TRBV7-9	once	15	TGTGCCAGCAGCCCGGGACAGGGGACAGAAGAAAAACTGTTTTTT	CASSPGQGTEEKLFF
TRBJ2-7	NA	TRBV13	NA	14	TGTGCCAGCAGCTCAATCAGGGTTTCTAGCGAGCAGTACTTC	CASSSIRVSSEQYF
TRBJ2-2	NA	TRBV4-3	NA	17	TGCGCCAGCAGCCAAGACAGGCCCCCTTGGAACACCGGGGAGCTGTTTTTT	CASSQDRPPWNTGELFF
TRBJ1-2	NA	TRBV19	NA	13	TGTGCCAGTAGTATGGGGGCAGGGAACGGCTACACCTTC	CASSMGAGNGYTF
TRBJ1-4	TRBD1	TRBV19	NA	15	TGTGCCAGTAGTATAACCGGGACAGGGAATGAAAAACTGTTTTTT	CASSITGTGNEKLFF
TRBJ2-1	TRBD1	TRBV6-5	NA	14	TGTGCCAGCACCACCGGGACAGGGTACAATGAGCAGTTCTTC	CASTTGTGYNEQFF
TRBJ2-7	NA	TRBV20-1	NA	11	TGCAGTGCTAGAGGCGGTAACGAGCAGTACTTC	CSARGGNEQYF
TRBJ2-2	TRBD2	TRBV4-1	NA	15	TGCGCCAGCAGGTACGATAGCGGGAGTCCCGGGGAGCTGTTTTTT	CASRYDSGSPGELFF
TRBJ2-7	TRBD1	TRBV10-3	once	17	TGTGCCATCAGTCACACTACGGGACAGGGGCTCTACTACGAGCAGTACTTC	CAISHTTGQGLYYEQYF
TRBJ2-1	TRBD2	TRBV12-3/TRBV12-4	NA	13	TGTGCCAGCAGTTCTCTAGCGGGAGCTGAGCAGTTCTTC	CASSSLAGAEQFF
TRBJ2-3	NA	TRBV6-5	NA	12	TGTGCCAGCAGGACAGGCACAGATACGCAGTATTTT	CASRTGTDTQYF
TRBJ2-3	TRBD2	TRBV5-1	NA	16	TGCGCCAGCAGCTTGGCCGGTACTAGCGGCACAGATACGCAGTATTTT	CASSLAGTSGTDTQYF
TRBJ2-7	NA	TRBV11-2	NA	12	TGTGCCAGCAGCCAACTCGGGTACGAGCAGTACTTC	CASSQLGYEQYF
TRBJ2-1	TRBD2	TRBV24-1	NA	16	TGTGCCACCAGTGAATTAGCGGGAGGGGGGTACAATGAGCAGTTCTTC	CATSELAGGGYNEQFF
TRBJ1-1	NA	TRBV19	NA	14	TGTGCCAGTAAGGGAGGGCAGCTGAACACTGAAGCTTTCTTT	CASKGGQLNTEAFF
TRBJ2-3	TRBD1	TRBV19	NA	16	TGTGCCAGTAGTAGTACAGGGGGACGGAGCACAGATACGCAGTATTTT	CASSSTGGRSTDTQYF
TRBJ1-5	NA	TRBV5-8	NA	15	TGTGCCAGCAGACCGATTGGGGGGGCAAATCAGCCCCAGCATTTT	CASRPIGGANQPQHF
TRBJ1-1	NA	TRBV27	NA	11	TGTGCCAGCAGGTACAGGGATGAAGCTTTCTTT	CASRYRDEAFF
TRBJ2-7	TRBD1	TRBV30	NA	16	TGTGCCTGGAGTCCAGGGGGCGCGTTTACTCGTCACGAGCAGTACTTC	CAWSPGGAFTRHEQYF
TRBJ2-1	NA	TRBV7-3	NA	12	TGTGCCAGCAGCTTAACAGGGGTTGAGCAGTTCTTC	CASSLTGVEQFF
TRBJ2-1	NA	TRBV29-1	NA	12	TGCAGCGTTGTTGCTACCCCCAATGAGCAGTTCTTC	CSVVATPNEQFF
TRBJ2-2	NA	TRBV6-5	few	16	TGTGCCAGCAGTTACCCGATCGCAGGGAACACCGGGGAGCTGTTTTTT	CASSYPIAGNTGELFF
TRBJ2-1	TRBD2	TRBV28	NA	15	TGTGCCAGCAGCCCGCCTAGCGGGATTCGGAATGAGCAGTTCTTC	CASSPPSGIRNEQFF
TRBJ1-2	TRBD1	TRBV15	NA	18	TGTGCCACCAGCAGAGACGGACAGGGTGGGGCTGGGTCGTATGGCTACACCTTC	CATSRDGQGGAGSYGYTF
TRBJ1-4	NA	TRBV2	NA	14	TGTGCCAGCAGTGAAGCGCGGCGTGGCGGGAAACTGTTTTTT	CASSEARRGGKLFF
TRBJ2-5	NA	TRBV6-2/TRBV6-3	few	14	TGTGCCAGCAGTTACTGGAGCGGTCAGGAGACCCAGTACTTC	CASSYWSGQETQYF
TRBJ1-1	TRBD1	TRBV29-1	NA	12	TGCAGCGTTCGGACAGGGATCACTGAAGCTTTCTTT	CSVRTGITEAFF
TRBJ2-5	NA	TRBV19	NA	14	TGTGCCAGTAGTATTGGGGCAGGATCTCAGACCCAGTACTTC	CASSIGAGSQTQYF
TRBJ2-2	TRBD2	TRBV19	NA	16	TGTGCCAGTACCCCCCGGACTAGCGCCCACACCGGGGAGCTGTTTTTT	CASTPRTSAHTGELFF
TRBJ2-7	TRBD1	TRBV13	few	16	TGTGCCAGCAGCAATAGTCAGGGGGCAGCCGACTACGAGCAGTACTTC	CASSNSQGAADYEQYF
TRBJ2-3	TRBD2	TRBV5-6	NA	17	TGTGCCAGCAGCTACCTTTTGACTAGCGGGAGGGCAGATACGCAGTATTTT	CASSYLLTSGRADTQYF
TRBJ2-1	TRBD1	TRBV7-9	NA	15	TGTGCCAGCAGCGTGGACAGGCTCGCTGACAATGAGCAGTTCTTC	CASSVDRLADNEQFF
TRBJ1-2	TRBD1	TRBV5-1	NA	15	TGCGCCAGCAGCTTGGGGGCGACAGGGGGCAAAGGCTACACCTTC	CASSLGATGGKGYTF
TRBJ2-7	TRBD2	TRBV23-1	NA	14	TGCGCCAGCAGTCAAGGGACTAGCTCCTACGAGCAGTACTTC	CASSQGTSSYEQYF
TRBJ2-3	TRBD2	TRBV5-1	NA	16	TGCGCCAGCAGCTTGGAGGGGACTAGTTCAGGAGATACGCAGTATTTT	CASSLEGTSSGDTQYF
TRBJ2-1	TRBD2	TRBV6-1	NA	15	TGTGCCAGCAGTGAGACTAGCGGGACCTACAATGAGCAGTTCTTC	CASSETSGTYNEQFF